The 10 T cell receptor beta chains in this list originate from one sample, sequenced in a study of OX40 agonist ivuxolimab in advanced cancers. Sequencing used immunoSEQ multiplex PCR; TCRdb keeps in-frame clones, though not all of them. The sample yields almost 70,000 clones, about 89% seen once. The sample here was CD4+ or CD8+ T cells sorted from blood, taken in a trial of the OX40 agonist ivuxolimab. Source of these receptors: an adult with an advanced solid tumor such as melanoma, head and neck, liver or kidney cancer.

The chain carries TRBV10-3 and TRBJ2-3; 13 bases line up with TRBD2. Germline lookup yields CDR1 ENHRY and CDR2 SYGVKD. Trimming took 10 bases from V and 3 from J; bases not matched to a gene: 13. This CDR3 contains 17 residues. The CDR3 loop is CATSGRTSGSPTDTQYF. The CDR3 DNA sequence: TGTGCCACATCAGGGAGGACTAGCGGGAGCCCGACAGATACGCAGTATTTT.

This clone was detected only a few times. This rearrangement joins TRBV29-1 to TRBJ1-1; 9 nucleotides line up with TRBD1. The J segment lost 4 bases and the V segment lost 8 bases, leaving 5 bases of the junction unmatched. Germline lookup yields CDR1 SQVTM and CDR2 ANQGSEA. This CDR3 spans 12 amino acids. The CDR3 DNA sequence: TGCAGCTCAATGACAGGGGGCACTGAAGCTTTCTTT. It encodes CSSMTGGTEAFF.

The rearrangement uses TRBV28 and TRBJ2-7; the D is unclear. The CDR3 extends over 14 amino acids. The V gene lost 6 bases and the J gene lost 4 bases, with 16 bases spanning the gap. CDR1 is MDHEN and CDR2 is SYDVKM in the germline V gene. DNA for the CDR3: TGTGCCAGCAGGAATCCGGTAACACAATACGAGCAGTACTTC. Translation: CASRNPVTQYEQYF.

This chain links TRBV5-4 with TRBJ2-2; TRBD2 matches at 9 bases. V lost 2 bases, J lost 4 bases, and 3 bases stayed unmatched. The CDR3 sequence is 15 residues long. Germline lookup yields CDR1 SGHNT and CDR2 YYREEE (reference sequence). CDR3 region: CASSLAGGATGELFF. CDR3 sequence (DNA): TGTGCCAGCAGCTTAGCGGGAGGTGCCACCGGGGAGCTGTTTTTT.

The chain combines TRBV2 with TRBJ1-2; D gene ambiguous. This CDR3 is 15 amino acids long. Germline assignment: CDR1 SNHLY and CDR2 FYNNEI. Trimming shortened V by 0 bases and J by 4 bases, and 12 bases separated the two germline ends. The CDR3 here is CASSEAGSAGYGYTF. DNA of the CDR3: TGTGCCAGCAGTGAAGCTGGGTCCGCGGGCTATGGCTACACCTTC.

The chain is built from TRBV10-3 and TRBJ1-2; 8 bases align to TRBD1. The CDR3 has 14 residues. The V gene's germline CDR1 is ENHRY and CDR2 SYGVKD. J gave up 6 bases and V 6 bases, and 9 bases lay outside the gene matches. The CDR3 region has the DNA TGTGCCATCAGAGGGACTTACAGGGGGGATGGCTACACCTTC. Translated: CAIRGTYRGDGYTF.

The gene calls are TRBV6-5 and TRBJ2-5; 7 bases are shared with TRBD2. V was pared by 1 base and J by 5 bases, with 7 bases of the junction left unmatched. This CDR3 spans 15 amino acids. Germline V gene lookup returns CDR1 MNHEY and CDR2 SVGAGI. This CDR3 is CASSYYGEGWETQYF. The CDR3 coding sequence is TGTGCCAGCAGTTACTACGGGGAGGGGTGGGAGACCCAGTACTTC.

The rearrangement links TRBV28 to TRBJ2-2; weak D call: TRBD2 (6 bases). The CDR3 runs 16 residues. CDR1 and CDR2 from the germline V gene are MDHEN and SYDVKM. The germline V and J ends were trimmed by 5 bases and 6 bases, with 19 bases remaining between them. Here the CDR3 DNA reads TGTGCCAGCAGTCTCCCGGGACTCCAGGCCGCCGGGGAGCTGTTTTTT. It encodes CASSLPGLQAAGELFF.

The CDR3 spells CASSQVQGNYGYTF. CDR3 nucleotides: TGCGCCAGCAGCCAGGTCCAGGGGAACTATGGCTACACCTTC. The rearrangement uses TRBV4-1 and TRBJ1-2; a possible D gene is TRBD1 (6 bases). The CDR3 spans 14 residues. V was pared by 3 bases and J by 2 bases, with 10 bases between. Per germline, CDR1 MGHRA and CDR2 YSYEKL.

The CDR3 spells CASSIPGTGVSEQYF. The CDR3 nucleotides are TGTGCCAGTAGTATTCCCGGGACAGGGGTATCCGAGCAGTACTTC. This rearrangement joins TRBV19 to TRBJ2-7; 10 positions agree with TRBD1. The CDR3 has 15 amino acids. V dropped 3 bases and J dropped 6; count of bases not matched to a gene: 8. Germline CDR1 reads LNHDA; CDR2 reads SQIVND (reference sequence).